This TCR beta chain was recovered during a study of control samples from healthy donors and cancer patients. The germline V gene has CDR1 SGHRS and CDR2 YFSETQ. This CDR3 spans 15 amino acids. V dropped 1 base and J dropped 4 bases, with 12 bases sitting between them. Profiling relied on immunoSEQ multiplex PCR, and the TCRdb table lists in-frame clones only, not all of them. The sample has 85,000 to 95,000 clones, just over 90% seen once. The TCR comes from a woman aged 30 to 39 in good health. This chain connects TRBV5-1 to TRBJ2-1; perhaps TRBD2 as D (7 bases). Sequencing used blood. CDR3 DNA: TGCGCCAGCAGCTTGACGAGCGGGACATACAATGAGCAGTTCTTC. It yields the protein CASSLTSGTYNEQFF.